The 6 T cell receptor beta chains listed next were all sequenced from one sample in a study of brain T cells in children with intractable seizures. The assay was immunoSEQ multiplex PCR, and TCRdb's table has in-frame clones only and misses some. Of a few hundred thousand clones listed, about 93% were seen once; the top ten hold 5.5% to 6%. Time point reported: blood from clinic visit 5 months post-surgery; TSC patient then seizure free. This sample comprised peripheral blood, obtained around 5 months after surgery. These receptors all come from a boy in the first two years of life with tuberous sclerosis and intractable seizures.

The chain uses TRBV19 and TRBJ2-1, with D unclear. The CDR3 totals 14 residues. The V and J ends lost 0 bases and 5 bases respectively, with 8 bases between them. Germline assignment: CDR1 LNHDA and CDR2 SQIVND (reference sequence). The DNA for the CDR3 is TGTGCCAGTAGTATAGAGTTCCGGGACAATGAGCAGTTCTTC. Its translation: CASSIEFRDNEQFF.

The CDR3 DNA is TGCGCCAGCAGTGAGGGTTCACCCCTCCACTTT. This sequence encodes CASSEGSPLHF. The rearrangement joins TRBV10-2 to TRBJ1-6, with unresolved D. This CDR3 contains 11 residues. Germline CDR1 reads WSHSY; CDR2 reads SAAADI. V was cut by 2 bases and J by 9 bases, with 2 bases left in between.

The DNA for the CDR3 is TGCGCCAGCAGCCAAGTCGGACTAGCGGTCCACAATGAGCAGTTCTTC. Translation gives CASSQVGLAVHNEQFF. This chain connects TRBV4-1 to TRBJ2-1; 10 positions match TRBD2. The CDR3 consists of 16 residues. Losses at the gene ends were 1 base for V and 5 bases for J; bases not matched to a gene: 5. The germline V gene has CDR1 MGHRA and CDR2 YSYEKL.

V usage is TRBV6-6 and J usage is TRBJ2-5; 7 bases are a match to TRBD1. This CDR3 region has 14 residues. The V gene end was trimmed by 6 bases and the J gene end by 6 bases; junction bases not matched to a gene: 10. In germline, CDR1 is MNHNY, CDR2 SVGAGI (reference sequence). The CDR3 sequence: CASSRRDSLKTQYF. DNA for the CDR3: TGTGCCAGCAGCCGCAGGGACAGTTTAAAGACCCAGTACTTC.

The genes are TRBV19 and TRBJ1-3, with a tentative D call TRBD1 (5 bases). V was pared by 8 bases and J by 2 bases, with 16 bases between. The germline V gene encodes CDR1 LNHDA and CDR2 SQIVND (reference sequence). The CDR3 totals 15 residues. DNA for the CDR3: TGTGCCAGTGAGGAAGCAGGGTTCGCTGGAAACACCATATATTTT. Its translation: CASEEAGFAGNTIYF.

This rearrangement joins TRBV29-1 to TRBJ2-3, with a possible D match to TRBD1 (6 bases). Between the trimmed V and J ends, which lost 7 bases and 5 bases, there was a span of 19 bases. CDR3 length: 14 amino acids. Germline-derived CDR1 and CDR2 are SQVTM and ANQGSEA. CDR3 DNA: TGCAGCGCTCCTTTACAGGGCTATCAAGATACGCAGTATTTT. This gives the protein CSAPLQGYQDTQYF.